The clone carrying this T cell receptor beta chain has at least ten counts. Antigen unknown. This sample was included in a study of T cells after yellow fever vaccination. Background on the study: For low cell numbers, libraries were made with SMART-Seq v4 Ultra Low Input. Findings of the study overall: There was a small share of clonotypes that showed up in both the CD4 and CD8 compartments. Sorted repertoires could include abundant contaminating clonotypes from bulk cells.

They built TCR cDNA with 5'RACE template switching, a step that put in a universal primer site and UMIs. TCRdb independently ran MiXCR on the 5' RACE reads; one entry per CDR3 protein. Of about 170,000 distinct CDR3 sequences in the sample, about 11% were seen once. Material: CD8+ T cells sorted from PBMCs, obtained 15 days after the yellow fever booster vaccination. The TCR originated in a man younger than 35 who received the YFV17D yellow fever vaccine.

The CDR3 DNA reads TGCGCCAGCAGCCAAGATGTAGGGACAGTCGACCAGTACGTC. Translation: CASSQDVGTVDQYV. V is TRBV4-1 and J is TRBJ2-7; 7 positions match TRBD1. The V segment lost 0 bases and the J segment 10 bases; nucleotides outside the gene matches: 9. Germline-derived CDR1 and CDR2 are MGHRA and YSYEKL. This CDR3 has 14 amino acids.